This T cell receptor (beta chain) emerged from a study of Ad26.COV2.S vaccination and SARS-CoV-2 variants. This CDR3 is 13 amino acids long. From germline, CDR1 is MNHEY and CDR2 SMNVEV (reference sequence). TCRdb keeps only in-frame clones here, not all; method: immunoSEQ multiplex PCR. The sample yields hundreds of thousands of clones, 80% to 90% seen once. Noted treatment: around 19 received Ad26.COV2.S at low or high dose, single or two shots; 5 received placebo; per-sample allocation not given. On day 63 after the first injection, vaccine and placebo recipients gave samples. A note on this clone: An end of the junction differs from the germline gene, which may be a read error.

The chain carries TRBV27 and TRBJ2-3; 9 positions agree with TRBD1. The sequenced sample was peripheral blood, obtained in a trial of Ad26.COV2.S vaccine versus placebo. The TCR originated in a person aged 18-65 years who received the Ad26.COV2.S COVID-19 vaccine or a placebo. For the CDR3, the DNA is TGTGCCAGCAGTTCGCCCGGGGGACAGGGTACCATGTTT. Its translation: CASSSPGGQGTMF.